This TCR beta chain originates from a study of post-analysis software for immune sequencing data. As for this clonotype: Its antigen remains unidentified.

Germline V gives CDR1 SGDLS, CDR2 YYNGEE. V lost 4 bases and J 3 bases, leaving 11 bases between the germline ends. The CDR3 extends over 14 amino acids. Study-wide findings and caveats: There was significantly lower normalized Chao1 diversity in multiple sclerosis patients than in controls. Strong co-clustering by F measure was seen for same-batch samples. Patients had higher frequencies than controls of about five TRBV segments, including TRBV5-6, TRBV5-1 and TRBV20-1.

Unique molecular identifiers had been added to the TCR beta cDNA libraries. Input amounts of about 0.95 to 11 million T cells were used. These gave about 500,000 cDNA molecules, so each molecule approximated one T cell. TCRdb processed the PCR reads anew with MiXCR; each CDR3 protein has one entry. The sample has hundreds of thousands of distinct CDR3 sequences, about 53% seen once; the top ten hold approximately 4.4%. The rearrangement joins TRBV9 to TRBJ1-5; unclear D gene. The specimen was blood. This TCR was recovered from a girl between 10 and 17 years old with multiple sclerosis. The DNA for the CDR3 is TGTGCCAGCAGCCCGCGGGAGTTCAATCAGCCCCAGCATTTT. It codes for CASSPREFNQPQHF. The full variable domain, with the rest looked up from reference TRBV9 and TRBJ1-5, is DSGVTQTPKHLITATGQRVTLRCSPRSGDLSVYWYQQSLDQGLQFLIQYYNGEERAKGNILERFSAQQFPDLHSELNLSSLELGDSALYFCASSPREFNQPQHFGDGTRLSIL.